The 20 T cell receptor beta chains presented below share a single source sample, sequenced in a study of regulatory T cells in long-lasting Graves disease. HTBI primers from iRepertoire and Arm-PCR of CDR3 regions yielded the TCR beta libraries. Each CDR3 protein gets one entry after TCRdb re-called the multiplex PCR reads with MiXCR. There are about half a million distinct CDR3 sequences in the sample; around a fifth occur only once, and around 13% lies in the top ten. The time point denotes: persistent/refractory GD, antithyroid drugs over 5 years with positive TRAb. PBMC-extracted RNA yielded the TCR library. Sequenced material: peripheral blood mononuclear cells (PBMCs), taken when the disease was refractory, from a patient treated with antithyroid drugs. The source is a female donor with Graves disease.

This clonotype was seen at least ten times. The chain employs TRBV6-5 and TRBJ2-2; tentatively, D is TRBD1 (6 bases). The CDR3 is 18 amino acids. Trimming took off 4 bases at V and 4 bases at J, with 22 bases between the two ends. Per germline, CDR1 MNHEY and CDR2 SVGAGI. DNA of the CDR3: TGTGCCAGCAGTTCGGATTGGACAGATAGGACTTCCACCGGGGAGCTGTTTTTT. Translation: CASSSDWTDRTSTGELFF.

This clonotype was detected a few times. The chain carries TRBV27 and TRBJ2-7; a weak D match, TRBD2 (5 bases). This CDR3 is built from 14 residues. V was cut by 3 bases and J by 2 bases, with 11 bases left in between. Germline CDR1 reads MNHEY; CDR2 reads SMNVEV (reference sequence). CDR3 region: CASSFRGMAYEQYF. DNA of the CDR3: TGTGCCAGCAGTTTCAGAGGGATGGCCTACGAGCAGTACTTC.

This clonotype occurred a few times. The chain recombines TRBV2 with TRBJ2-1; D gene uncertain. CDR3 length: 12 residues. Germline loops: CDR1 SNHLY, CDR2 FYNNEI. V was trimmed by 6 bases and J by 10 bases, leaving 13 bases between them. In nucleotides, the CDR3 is TGTGCCAGCAGACCTGTGGACCGAGAGCAGTTCTTC. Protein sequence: CASRPVDREQFF.

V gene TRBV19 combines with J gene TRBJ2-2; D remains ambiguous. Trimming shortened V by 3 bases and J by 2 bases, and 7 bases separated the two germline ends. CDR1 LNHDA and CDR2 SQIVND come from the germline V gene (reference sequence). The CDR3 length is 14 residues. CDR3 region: CASSINRNTGELFF. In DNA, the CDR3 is TGTGCCAGTAGTATTAACCGAAACACCGGGGAGCTGTTTTTT.

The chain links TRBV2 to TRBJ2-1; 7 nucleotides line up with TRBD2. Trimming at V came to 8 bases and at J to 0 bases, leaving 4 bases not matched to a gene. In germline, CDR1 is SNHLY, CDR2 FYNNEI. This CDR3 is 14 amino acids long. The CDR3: CASGAGSSYNEQFF. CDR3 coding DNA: TGTGCCAGCGGAGCGGGAAGCTCCTACAATGAGCAGTTCTTC. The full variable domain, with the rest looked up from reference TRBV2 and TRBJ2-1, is EPEVTQTPSHQVTQMGQEVILRCVPISNHLYFYWYRQILGQKVEFLVSFYNNEISEKSEIFDDQFSVERPDGSNFTLKIRSTKLEDSAMYFCASGAGSSYNEQFFGPGTRLTVL.

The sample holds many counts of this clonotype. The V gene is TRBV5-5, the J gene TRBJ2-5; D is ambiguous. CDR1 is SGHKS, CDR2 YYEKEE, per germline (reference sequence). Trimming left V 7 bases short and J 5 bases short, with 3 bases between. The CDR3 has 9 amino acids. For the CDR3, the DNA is TGTGCCAGCGGGGAGACCCAGTACTTC. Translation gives CASGETQYF.

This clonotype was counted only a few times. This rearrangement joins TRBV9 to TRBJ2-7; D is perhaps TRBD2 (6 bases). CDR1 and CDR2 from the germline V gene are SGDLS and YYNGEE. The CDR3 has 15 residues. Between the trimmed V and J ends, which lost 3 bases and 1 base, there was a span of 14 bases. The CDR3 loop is CASSAGARGSYEQYF. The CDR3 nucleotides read TGTGCCAGCAGCGCCGGGGCCCGGGGGTCCTACGAGCAGTACTTC.

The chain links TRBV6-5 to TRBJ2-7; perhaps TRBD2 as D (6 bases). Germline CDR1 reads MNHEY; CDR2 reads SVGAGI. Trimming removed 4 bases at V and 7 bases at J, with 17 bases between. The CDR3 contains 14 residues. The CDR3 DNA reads TGTGCCAGCAGTTTGGGTCGGGACTTGGTGGAGCAGTACTTC. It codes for CASSLGRDLVEQYF.

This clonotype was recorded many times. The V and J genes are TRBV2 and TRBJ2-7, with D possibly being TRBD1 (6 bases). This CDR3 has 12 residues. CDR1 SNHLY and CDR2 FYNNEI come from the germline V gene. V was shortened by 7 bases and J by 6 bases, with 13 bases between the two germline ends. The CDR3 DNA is TGTGCCAGCACCCAGATGGGGGCCGAGCAGTACTTC. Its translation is CASTQMGAEQYF. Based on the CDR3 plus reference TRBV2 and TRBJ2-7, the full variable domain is EPEVTQTPSHQVTQMGQEVILRCVPISNHLYFYWYRQILGQKVEFLVSFYNNEISEKSEIFDDQFSVERPDGSNFTLKIRSTKLEDSAMYFCASTQMGAEQYFGPGTRLTVT.

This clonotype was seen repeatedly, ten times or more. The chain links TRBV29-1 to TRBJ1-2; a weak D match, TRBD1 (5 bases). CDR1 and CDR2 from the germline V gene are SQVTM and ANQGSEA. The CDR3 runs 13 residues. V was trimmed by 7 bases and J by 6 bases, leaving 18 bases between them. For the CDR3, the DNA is TGCAGCGCACGTCTCCAGGGAGATGATGGCTACACCTTC. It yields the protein CSARLQGDDGYTF.

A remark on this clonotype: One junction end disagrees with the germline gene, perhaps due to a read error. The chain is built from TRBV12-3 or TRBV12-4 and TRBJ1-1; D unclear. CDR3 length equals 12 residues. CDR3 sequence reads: CASTISRTGAFF. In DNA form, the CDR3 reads TGTGCCAGCACCATTTCCCGCACTGGAGCTTTCTTT.

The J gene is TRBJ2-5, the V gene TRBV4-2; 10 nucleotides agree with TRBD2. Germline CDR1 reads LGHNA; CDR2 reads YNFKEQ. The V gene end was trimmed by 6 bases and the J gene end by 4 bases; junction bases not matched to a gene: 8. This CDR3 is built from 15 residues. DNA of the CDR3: TGTGCCAGCAGTCCAACTAGCGGGACTAGAGAGACCCAGTACTTC. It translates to CASSPTSGTRETQYF.

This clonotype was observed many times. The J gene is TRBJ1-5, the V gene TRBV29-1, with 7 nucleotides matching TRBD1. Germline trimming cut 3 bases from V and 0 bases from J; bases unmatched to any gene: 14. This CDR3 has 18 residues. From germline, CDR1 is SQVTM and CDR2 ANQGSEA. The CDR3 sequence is CSVDEGAGTAYSNQPQHF. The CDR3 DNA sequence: TGCAGCGTTGATGAGGGCGCCGGGACAGCTTATAGCAATCAGCCCCAGCATTTT.

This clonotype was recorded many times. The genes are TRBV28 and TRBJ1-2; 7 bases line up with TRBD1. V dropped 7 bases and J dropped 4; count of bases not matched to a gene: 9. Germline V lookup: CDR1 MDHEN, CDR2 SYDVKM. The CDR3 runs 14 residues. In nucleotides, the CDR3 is TGTGCCAGCACTCCGGGACAGAACCTCTATGGCTACACCTTC. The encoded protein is CASTPGQNLYGYTF.

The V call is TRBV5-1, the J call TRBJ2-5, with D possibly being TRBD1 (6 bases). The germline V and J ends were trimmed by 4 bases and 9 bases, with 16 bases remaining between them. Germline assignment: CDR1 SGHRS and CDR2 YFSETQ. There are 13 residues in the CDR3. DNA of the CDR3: TGCGCCAGCAGCCCGGACAGAGAGGAGGCCCAGTACTTC. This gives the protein CASSPDREEAQYF.

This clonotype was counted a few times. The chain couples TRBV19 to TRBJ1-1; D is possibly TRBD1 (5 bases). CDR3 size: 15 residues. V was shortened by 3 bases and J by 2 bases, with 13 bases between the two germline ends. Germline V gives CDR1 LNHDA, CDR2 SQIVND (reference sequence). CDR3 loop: CASSMERGLNTEAFF. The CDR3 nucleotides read TGTGCCAGTAGTATGGAAAGGGGTTTAAACACTGAAGCTTTCTTT.

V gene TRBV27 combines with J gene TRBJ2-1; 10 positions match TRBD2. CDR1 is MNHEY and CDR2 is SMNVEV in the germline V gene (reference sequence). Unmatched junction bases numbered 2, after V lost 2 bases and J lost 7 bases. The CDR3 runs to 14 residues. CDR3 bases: TGTGCCAGCAGTTTAACTAGCGGGAAGAATGAGCAGTTCTTC. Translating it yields CASSLTSGKNEQFF.

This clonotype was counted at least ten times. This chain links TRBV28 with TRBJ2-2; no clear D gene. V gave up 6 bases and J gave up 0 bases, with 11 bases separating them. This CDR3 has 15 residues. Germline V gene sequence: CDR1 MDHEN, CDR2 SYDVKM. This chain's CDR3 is CASSLLDANTGELFF. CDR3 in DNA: TGTGCCAGCAGCCTTCTCGACGCGAACACCGGGGAGCTGTTTTTT.

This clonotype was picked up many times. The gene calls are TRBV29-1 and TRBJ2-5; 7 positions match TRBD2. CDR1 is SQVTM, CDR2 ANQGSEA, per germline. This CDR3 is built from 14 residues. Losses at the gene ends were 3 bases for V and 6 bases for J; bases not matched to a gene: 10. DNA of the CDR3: TGCAGCGTTGATCATCCGGGAGGCGGGAAGACCCAGTACTTC. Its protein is CSVDHPGGGKTQYF.

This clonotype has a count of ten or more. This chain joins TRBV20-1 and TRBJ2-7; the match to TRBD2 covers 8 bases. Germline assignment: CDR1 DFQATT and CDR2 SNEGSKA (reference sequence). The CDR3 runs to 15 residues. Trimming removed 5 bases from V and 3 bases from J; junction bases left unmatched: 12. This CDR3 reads CSASPWERGNYEQYF. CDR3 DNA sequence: TGCAGTGCTTCCCCCTGGGAGCGGGGGAACTACGAGCAGTACTTC.